These 8 T cell receptor beta chains came from one sample sequenced in a study of blood T cells in healthy people across ages. Primed by a sample-barcoded 5' primer and a J-beta primer mix, a second PCR proceeded for about 7 to 11 cycles. Using its own MiXCR run on the 5' RACE reads, TCRdb lists one record per CDR3 protein. The sample has about 670,000 distinct CDR3 sequences, 40% to 45% seen once; the top ten hold around 30%. Sequenced input: blood. The receptors shown here come from a man aged 80 or over in good health.

This clonotype was counted ten times or more. This chain links TRBV7-2 with TRBJ2-7; unclear D gene. Germline V gives CDR1 SGHTA, CDR2 FQGNSA. The CDR3 contains 17 residues. V lost 1 base and J 2 bases, leaving 18 bases between the germline ends. CDR3 residues: CASSLVGHAVGAYEQYF. CDR3 nucleotides: TGTGCCAGCAGCTTAGTAGGGCACGCTGTTGGGGCCTACGAGCAGTACTTC. Full variable domain (remainder filled in from reference TRBV7-2 and TRBJ2-7): GAGVSQSPSNKVTEKGKDVELRCDPISGHTALYWYRQSLGQGLEFLIYFQGNSAPDKSGLPSDRFSAERTGGSVSTLTIQRTQQEDSAVYLCASSLVGHAVGAYEQYFGPGTRLTVT.

The V call is TRBV10-1, the J call TRBJ2-1; 7 bases line up with TRBD2. This CDR3 comprises 16 residues. V shed 2 bases, J shed 3 bases, and the junction held 7 bases outside the gene matches. Germline V lookup: CDR1 WNHNN, CDR2 SYGVQD (reference sequence). CDR3 loop: CASSETRGSGYNEQFF. The DNA for the CDR3 is TGCGCCAGCAGTGAGACCCGCGGGAGCGGCTACAATGAGCAGTTCTTC.

V and J are TRBV4-2 and TRBJ2-7; possible D gene TRBD1, 5 bases. Germline CDR1 and CDR2: LGHNA and YNFKEQ. The CDR3 is made up of 14 amino acids. V gave up 0 bases and J gave up 3 bases, with 9 bases separating them. The DNA of the CDR3 is TGTGCCAGCAGCCAAGATCAGGGTGGCTACGAGCAGTACTTC. Amino acid sequence: CASSQDQGGYEQYF.

The V gene is TRBV10-1, the J gene TRBJ2-1; 8 nucleotides agree with TRBD2. The CDR3 has 15 residues. With V trimmed by 2 bases and J by 4 bases, 4 bases remained unmatched. From germline, CDR1 is WNHNN and CDR2 SYGVQD (reference sequence). The CDR3 DNA reads TGCGCCAGCAGTGAGAGGGTAGCGGGGTACAATGAGCAGTTCTTC. Translating it yields CASSERVAGYNEQFF.

Only a few counts were recorded for this clonotype. V and J are TRBV20-1 and TRBJ1-5; no clear D. The CDR3 spans 12 residues. Germline lookup yields CDR1 DFQATT and CDR2 SNEGSKA (reference sequence). Here the CDR3 reads CRDDWPGNPQHF. The CDR3, as DNA: TGCAGGGACGACTGGCCCGGGAACCCCCAGCATTTT.

The genes are TRBV29-1 and TRBJ2-2; 8 positions agree with TRBD2. From germline, CDR1 is SQVTM and CDR2 ANQGSEA. The CDR3 spans 12 residues. This chain's CDR3 is CSASSGTGELFF. The CDR3 nucleotides read TGCAGTGCTTCTAGCGGGACCGGGGAGCTGTTTTTT.

The chain recombines TRBV7-9 with TRBJ2-7; 9 nucleotides line up with TRBD2. The length of the CDR3 is 15 residues. V trimming: 5 bases; J trimming: 12 bases; junction bases outside the gene matches: 17. The germline V gene encodes CDR1 SEHNR and CDR2 FQNEAQ (reference sequence). DNA of the CDR3: TGTGCCAGCAGCCCCGATATTAACCCTCGGGGACTAGCGTACTTC. This encodes CASSPDINPRGLAYF.

With respect to this clonotype: Germline is not matched at one junction end, which may reflect a read error. The V gene is TRBV2, the J gene TRBJ2-5; TRBD2 might be the D (6 bases). In germline, CDR1 is SNHLY, CDR2 FYNNEI. The CDR3 extends over 13 amino acids. The CDR3 region is CVSSGQGGETQYF. The CDR3 DNA reads TGTGTCAGCAGTGGGCAGGGAGGAGAGACCCAGTACTTC.